A single sample is the source of the 14 T cell receptor beta chains below, sequenced in a study of cytomegalovirus exposure and HLA in healthy donors (dated by TCRdb to about 2017). Libraries were built with the immunoSEQ multiplex PCR assay. The multiplex PCR relied on a mix of 60 forward primers for TCR Vbeta segments and 13 reverse primers for TCR Jbeta segments. What TCRdb holds here is the immuneACCESS table cut down to in-frame rearrangements. Part of the clones is not present; checked against another copy, under half of the missing clones reflect an unresolved V gene, and the others are unexplained. The table for this sample shows about 170,000 clones. The ten largest clones represent around 0.79% of the sample. Sequenced: PBMCs. All receptors derive from a woman aged 18-29 years in good health and CMV-seropositive.

This chain uses TRBV5-4 with TRBJ2-5; 10 bases align to TRBD1. Matching the DNA end better, TRBJ2-7 makes the J call doubtful. Germline V gene data show CDR1 as SGHNT and CDR2 as YYREEE (reference sequence). This CDR3 region has 15 residues. The CDR3 sequence is CASRPPGTGAYEQYF. CDR3 nucleotides: TGTGCCAGCAGACCCCCCGGGACAGGGGCCTACGAGCAGTACTTC.

The chain combines TRBV4-1 with TRBJ1-2; 8 bases agree with TRBD1. There are 13 residues in the CDR3. CDR1 and CDR2 from the germline V gene are MGHRA and YSYEKL. V lost 7 bases and J lost 2; bases outside the gene matches: 3. The CDR3 here is CASTRTGNYGYTF. The CDR3 DNA sequence: TGCGCCAGCACCCGGACAGGGAACTATGGCTACACCTTC.

The CDR3 bases are TGCGCCAGCAGCTTTTGGGGCAGGGTCGGCTATGGCTACACCTTC. Translation gives CASSFWGRVGYGYTF. The chain joins TRBV5-1 to TRBJ1-2; maybe TRBD1 (5 bases). This CDR3 contains 15 residues. The germline V gene encodes CDR1 SGHRS and CDR2 YFSETQ. V was clipped by 2 bases and J by 4 bases, with 15 bases between them.

This chain connects TRBV28 to TRBJ1-5, with D unclear. The CDR3 has 15 residues. With 4 bases removed from V and 3 bases from J, the gap between germline ends came to 13 bases. Germline V gene data show CDR1 as MDHEN and CDR2 as SYDVKM. The DNA of the CDR3 is TGTGCCAGCAGTTATAACCGGGGTTCCAATCAGCCCCAGCATTTT. It translates to CASSYNRGSNQPQHF.

The rearrangement joins TRBV30 to TRBJ2-4; TRBD1 agrees at 10 bases. The CDR3 is 14 residues long. V shed 0 bases and J 11 bases; nucleotides not matched to a gene: 7. Per the germline V gene, CDR1 is GTSNPN and CDR2 is SVGIG (reference sequence). This CDR3 reads CAWSVDRGQGVQYF. The CDR3 nucleotides read TGTGCCTGGAGTGTAGACAGGGGGCAGGGGGTTCAGTACTTC.

The chain recombines TRBV9 with TRBJ1-4, with D uncertain. The CDR3 consists of 16 residues. V lost 0 bases and J 6 bases, leaving 15 bases between the germline ends. The V gene's germline CDR1 is SGDLS and CDR2 YYNGEE. CDR3 sequence: CASSVGRERPHEKLFF. The CDR3 DNA sequence: TGTGCCAGCAGCGTAGGGAGAGAGAGGCCTCATGAAAAACTGTTTTTT.

This chain links TRBV6-1 with TRBJ1-6; no reliable D call. Trimming cost V 6 bases and J 9 bases, with 15 bases left between them. Germline V gene sequence: CDR1 MNHNS, CDR2 SASEGT. This CDR3 is built from 14 residues. The CDR3: CASRVVAPGSPLHF. The CDR3 DNA is TGTGCCAGCAGGGTGGTCGCCCCCGGTTCACCCCTCCACTTT.

The V call is TRBV6-6, the J call TRBJ2-1, with a tentative D call TRBD2 (7 bases). The CDR3 has 16 amino acids. The germline V gene encodes CDR1 MNHNY and CDR2 SVGAGI (reference sequence). The V gene lost 0 bases and the J gene lost 6 bases, with 15 bases spanning the gap. In DNA form, the CDR3 reads TGTGCCAGCAGTTACTCGAGGGGGGGGCGTGGCAATGAGCAGTTCTTC. This translates into CASSYSRGGRGNEQFF.

The chain employs TRBV11-3 and TRBJ2-7; 13 nucleotides line up with TRBD2. Germline V gives CDR1 SGHNT, CDR2 YENEEA. V lost 5 bases, J lost 6 bases, and 7 bases stayed unmatched. CDR3 length equals 15 residues. The CDR3 reads CASSPWTSGSGEQYF. CDR3 nucleotide sequence: TGTGCCAGCAGCCCGTGGACTAGCGGGAGTGGCGAGCAGTACTTC.

The V and J genes are TRBV19 and TRBJ2-7; 12 bases fit TRBD1. The CDR3 runs 15 residues. V gave up 4 bases and J gave up 6 bases; unmatched junction bases: 7. Germline CDR1 LNHDA, CDR2 SQIVND (reference sequence). The CDR3 reads CASSSPGQGAVEQYF. CDR3 DNA: TGTGCCAGTAGTAGCCCGGGACAGGGGGCTGTCGAGCAGTACTTC. Combining the CDR3 with reference TRBV19 and TRBJ2-7 gives the whole variable domain DGGITQSPKYLFRKEGQNVTLSCEQNLNHDAMYWYRQDPGQGLRLIYYSQIVNDFQKGDIAEGYSVSREKKESFPLTVTSAQKNPTAFYLCASSSPGQGAVEQYFGPGTRLTVT.

The chain couples TRBV6-1 to TRBJ2-6; no clear D. This CDR3 has 14 residues. Germline assignment: CDR1 MNHNS and CDR2 SASEGT. The V end lost 6 bases, the J end lost 0 bases, and 6 bases lay between the germline ends. The CDR3 DNA reads TGTGCCAGCAGACTGAGCTCTGGGGCCAACGTCCTGACTTTC. Translated, it gives CASRLSSGANVLTF.

This chain connects TRBV28 to TRBJ2-1; 7 nucleotides agree with TRBD1. The germline V gene has CDR1 MDHEN and CDR2 SYDVKM. The CDR3 is 16 amino acids. Trimming cost V 6 bases and J 4 bases; bases outside gene matches: 12. CDR3 in DNA: TGTGCCAGCAGGCAGGCCGGGACAGAAGTATACAATGAGCAGTTCTTC. Protein product: CASRQAGTEVYNEQFF.

The genes are TRBV30 and TRBJ1-5, with D perhaps TRBD1 (6 bases). This CDR3 has 18 amino acids. Germline V gene lookup returns CDR1 GTSNPN and CDR2 SVGIG (reference sequence). Trimming cost V 0 bases and J 0 bases, with 18 bases left between them. CDR3 in amino acids: CAWSVARLGHLSNQPQHF. The CDR3, as DNA: TGTGCCTGGAGTGTAGCGCGCTTGGGACATCTTAGCAATCAGCCCCAGCATTTT.

The rearrangement links TRBV11-2 to TRBJ2-1; 8 nucleotides align to TRBD2. This CDR3 is 17 amino acids long. The J segment lost 2 bases and the V segment lost 0 bases, leaving 6 bases of the junction unmatched. Germline assignment: CDR1 SGHAT and CDR2 FQNNGV. CDR3 nucleotides: TGTGCCAGCAGCTTAGATCCCCCCGGGAGGGCCTACAATGAGCAGTTCTTC. This translates into CASSLDPPGRAYNEQFF.